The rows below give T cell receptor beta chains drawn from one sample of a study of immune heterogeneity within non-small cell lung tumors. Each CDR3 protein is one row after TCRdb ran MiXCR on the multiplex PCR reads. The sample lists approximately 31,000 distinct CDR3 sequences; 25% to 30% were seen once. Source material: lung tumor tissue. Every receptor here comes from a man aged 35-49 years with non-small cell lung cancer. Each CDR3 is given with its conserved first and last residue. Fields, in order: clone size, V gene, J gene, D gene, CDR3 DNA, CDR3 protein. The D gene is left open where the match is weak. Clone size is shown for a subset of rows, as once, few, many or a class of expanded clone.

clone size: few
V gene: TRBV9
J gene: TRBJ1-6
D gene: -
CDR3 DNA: TGTGCCAGCAGCGGAACGCAGGGGAACAGTTCACCCCTCCACTTT
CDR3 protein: CASSGTQGNSSPLHF

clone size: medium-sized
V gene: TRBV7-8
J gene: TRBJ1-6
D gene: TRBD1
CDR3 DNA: TGTGCCAGCAGCTTAAGTGGACAGGGAACGACCTATAATTCACCCCTCCACTTT
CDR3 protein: CASSLSGQGTTYNSPLHF

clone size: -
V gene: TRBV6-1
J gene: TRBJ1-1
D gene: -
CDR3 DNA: TGTGCCAGCAGAGAAACTGAAGCTTTCTTT
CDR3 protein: CASRETEAFF

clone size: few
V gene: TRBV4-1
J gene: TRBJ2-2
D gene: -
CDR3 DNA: TGCGCCAGCAGCCAAGATAAAACGGGAGCTAGCGGGGAGCTGTTTTTT
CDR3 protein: CASSQDKTGASGELFF

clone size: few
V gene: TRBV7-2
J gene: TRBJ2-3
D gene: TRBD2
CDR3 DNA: TGTGCCAGCAGCCCCCAGCGGGGGATTGCCACAGATACGCAGTATTTT
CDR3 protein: CASSPQRGIATDTQYF

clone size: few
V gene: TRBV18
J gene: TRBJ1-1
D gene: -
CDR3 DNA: TGTGCCAGCTCGCCTACCCAGGGGTCCCCTAGGGGTGAAGCTTTCTTT
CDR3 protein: CASSPTQGSPRGEAFF

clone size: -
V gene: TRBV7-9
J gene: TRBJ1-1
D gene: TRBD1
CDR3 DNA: TGTGCCAGCAGCTTTAGTCGGCCAGGGGGACTGAACACTGAAGCTTTCTTT
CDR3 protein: CASSFSRPGGLNTEAFF

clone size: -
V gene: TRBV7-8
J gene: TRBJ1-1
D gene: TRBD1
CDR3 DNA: TGTGCCAGCAGCATGGACAGGGACGTTGAAGCTTTCTTT
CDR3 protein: CASSMDRDVEAFF

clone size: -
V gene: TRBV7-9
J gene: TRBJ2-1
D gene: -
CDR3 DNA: TGTGCCAGCAGGATGGGGCAGGGGGGCTACAATGAGCAGTTCTTC
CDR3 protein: CASRMGQGGYNEQFF

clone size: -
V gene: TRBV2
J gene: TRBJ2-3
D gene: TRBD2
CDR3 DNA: TGTGCTGAGTCTAGCGGGGGTGCAGATACGCAGTATTTT
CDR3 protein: CAESSGGADTQYF

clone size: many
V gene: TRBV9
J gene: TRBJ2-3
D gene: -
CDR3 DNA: TGTGCCAGCAGCGTATCGGCAGGACCCACAGATACGCAGTATTTT
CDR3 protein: CASSVSAGPTDTQYF

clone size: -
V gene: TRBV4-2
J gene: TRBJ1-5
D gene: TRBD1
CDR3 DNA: TGTGCCAGCAGCCAATCTACAGGGGCGGGTCAGCCCCAGCATTTT
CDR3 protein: CASSQSTGAGQPQHF

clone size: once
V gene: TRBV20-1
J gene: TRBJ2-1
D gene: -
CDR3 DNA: TGCATTGCCACCTACAATGAGCAGTTCTTC
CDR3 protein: CIATYNEQFF

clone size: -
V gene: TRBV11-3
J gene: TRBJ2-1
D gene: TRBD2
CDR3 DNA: TGTGCCAGCAGCCACAGGCTAGCGGGATCGGAGGAGCAGTTCTTC
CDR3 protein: CASSHRLAGSEEQFF

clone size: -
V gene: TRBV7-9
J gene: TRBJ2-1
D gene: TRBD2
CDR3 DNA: TGTGCCAGCAGCTTAGCGGGTCAAGCGGGAGGGTTCTACAATGAGCAGTTCTTC
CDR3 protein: CASSLAGQAGGFYNEQFF

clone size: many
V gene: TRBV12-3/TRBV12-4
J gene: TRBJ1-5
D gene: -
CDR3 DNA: TGTGCCAGCAGTTTAGCAGGGTCCAATCAGCCCCAGCATTTT
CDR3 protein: CASSLAGSNQPQHF

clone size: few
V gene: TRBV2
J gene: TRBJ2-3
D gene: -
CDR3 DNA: TGTGCCAGCAGGCTCGGCCGGGGCACAGATACGCAGTATTTT
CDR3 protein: CASRLGRGTDTQYF

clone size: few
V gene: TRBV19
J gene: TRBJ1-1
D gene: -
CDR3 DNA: TGTGCCAGTAGATATCCTGGGGGGACCCAGAACACTGAAGCTTTCTTT
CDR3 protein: CASRYPGGTQNTEAFF

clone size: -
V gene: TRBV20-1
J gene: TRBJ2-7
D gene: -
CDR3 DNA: TGCAGTGCTCGGACTATCTCCTACGAGCAGTACTTC
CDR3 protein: CSARTISYEQYF

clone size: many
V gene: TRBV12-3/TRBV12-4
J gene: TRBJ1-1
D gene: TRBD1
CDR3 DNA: TGTGCCAGCAGTTCCCCCCCGGGACAGGGGGCGGTTACTGAAGCTTTCTTT
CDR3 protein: CASSSPPGQGAVTEAFF

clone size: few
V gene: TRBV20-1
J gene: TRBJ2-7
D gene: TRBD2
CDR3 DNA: TGCAGTGCTAGTGCGGGAGTGGAGTACTTC
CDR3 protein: CSASAGVEYF

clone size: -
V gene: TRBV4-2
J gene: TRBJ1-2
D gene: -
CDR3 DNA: TGTGCCAGCAGCCAAGAAAAAGGGAGGAGAGACTATGGCTACACCTTC
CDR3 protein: CASSQEKGRRDYGYTF

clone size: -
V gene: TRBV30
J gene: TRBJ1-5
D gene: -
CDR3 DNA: TGTGCCTGGAGCCAGGGATCCTATAGCAATCAGCCCCAGCATTTT
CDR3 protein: CAWSQGSYSNQPQHF

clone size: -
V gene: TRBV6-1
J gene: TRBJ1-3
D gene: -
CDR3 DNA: TGTGCCAGCAGTTCCCCCGGTAGCGTCGCCTCTGGAAACACCATATATTTT
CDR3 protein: CASSSPGSVASGNTIYF

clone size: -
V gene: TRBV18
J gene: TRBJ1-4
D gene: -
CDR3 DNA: TGTGCCAGCTCATCAGGGACTAATGATAAACTGTTTTTT
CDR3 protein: CASSSGTNDKLFF

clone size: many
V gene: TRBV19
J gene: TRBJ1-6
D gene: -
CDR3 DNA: TGTGCCAGCGCTCACCGGGACCCGGGTGAGAATGCTGCACCCCTCCACTTT
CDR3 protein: CASAHRDPGENAAPLHF

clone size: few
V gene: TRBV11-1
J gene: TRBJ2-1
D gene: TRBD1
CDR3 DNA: TGTGCCAGCAGCTTAGCCGGGACAGGGCCCTACAATGAGCAGTTCTTC
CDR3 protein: CASSLAGTGPYNEQFF

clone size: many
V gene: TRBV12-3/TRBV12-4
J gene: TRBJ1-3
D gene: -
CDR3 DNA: TGTGCCAGCAGGGGGAGAAACTCTGGAAACACCATATATTTT
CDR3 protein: CASRGRNSGNTIYF

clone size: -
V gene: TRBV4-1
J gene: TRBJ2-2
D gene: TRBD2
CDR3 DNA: TGCTCCAGCAGCCAAGAACTAGCGTACAACACCGGGGAGCTGTTTTTT
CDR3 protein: CSSSQELAYNTGELFF

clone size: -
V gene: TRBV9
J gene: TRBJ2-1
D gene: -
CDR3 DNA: TGTGCCAGCAGCCCCGAGGGTTGGGGGAGTAACAATGAGCAGTTCTTC
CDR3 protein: CASSPEGWGSNNEQFF

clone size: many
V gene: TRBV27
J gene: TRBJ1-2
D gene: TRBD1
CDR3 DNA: TGTGCCAGCAAAAACAGGGGATATTCCTATGGCTACACCTTC
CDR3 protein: CASKNRGYSYGYTF

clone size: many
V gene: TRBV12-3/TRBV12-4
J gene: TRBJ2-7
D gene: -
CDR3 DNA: TGTGCCAGCAGTCTTGGGGAGGGAATACAGGGGACCCACGAGCAGTACTTC
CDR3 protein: CASSLGEGIQGTHEQYF

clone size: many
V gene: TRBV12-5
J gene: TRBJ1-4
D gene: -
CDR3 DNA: TGTGCTAGTGGTTTGTGGTCGACTGGAGCTAATGAAAAACTGTTTTTT
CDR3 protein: CASGLWSTGANEKLFF

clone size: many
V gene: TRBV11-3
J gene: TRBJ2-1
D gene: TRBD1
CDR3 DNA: TGTGCCAGCGGAAGAACCGGGACAGTAGGTTACAATGAGCAGTTCTTC
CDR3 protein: CASGRTGTVGYNEQFF

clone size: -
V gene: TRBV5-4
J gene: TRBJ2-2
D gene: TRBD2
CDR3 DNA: TGTGCCAGCAGCTCCCGGCCTAGCGGGAGTACCGGGGAGCTGTTTTTT
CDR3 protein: CASSSRPSGSTGELFF

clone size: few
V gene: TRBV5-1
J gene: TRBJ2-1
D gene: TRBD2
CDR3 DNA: TGCGCCAGCAGCTCACTAGCGGGAGCATACAATGAGCAGTTCTTC
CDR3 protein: CASSSLAGAYNEQFF

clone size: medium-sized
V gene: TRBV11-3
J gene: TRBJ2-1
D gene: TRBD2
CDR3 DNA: TGTGCCAGCAGCCCTCCGGGACTAGCGGGATACAATGAGCAGTTCTTC
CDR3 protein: CASSPPGLAGYNEQFF

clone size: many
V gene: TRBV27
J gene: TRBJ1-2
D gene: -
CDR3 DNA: TGTGCCAGCAGTTTGTCACGGCACTATGGCTACACCTTC
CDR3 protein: CASSLSRHYGYTF

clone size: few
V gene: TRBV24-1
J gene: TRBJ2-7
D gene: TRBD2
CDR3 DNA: TGTACCATCTTCGGAACGGGAGGGCCCCACGAGCAGTACTTC
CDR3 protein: CTIFGTGGPHEQYF

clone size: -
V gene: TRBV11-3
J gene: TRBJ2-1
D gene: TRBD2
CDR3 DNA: TGTGCCAGCAGACCGATAGCGGGATCGTACAGTGAGCAGTTCTTC
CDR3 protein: CASRPIAGSYSEQFF

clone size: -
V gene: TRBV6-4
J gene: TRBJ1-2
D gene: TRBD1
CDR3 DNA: TGCGCCAGCAGCCCCGTGACAGGGACATATGGCTACACCTTC
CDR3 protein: CASSPVTGTYGYTF

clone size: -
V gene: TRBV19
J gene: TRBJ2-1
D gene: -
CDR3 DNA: TGTGCCAGTATCCGGTCATGGGGGGACAATGAGCAGTTCTTC
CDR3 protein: CASIRSWGDNEQFF

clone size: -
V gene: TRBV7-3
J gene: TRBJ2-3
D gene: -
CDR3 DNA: TGTGCCAGCAGCTTAAACCCCGGCGGGAGCACAGATACGCAGTATTTT
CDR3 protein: CASSLNPGGSTDTQYF

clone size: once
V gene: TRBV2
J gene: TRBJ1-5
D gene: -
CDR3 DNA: TGTGCCAGCAGTGAAAGGGGGAGGGCCCCAGATACGCAGCATTTT
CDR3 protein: CASSERGRAPDTQHF